These 7 T cell receptor beta chains were sequenced from one sample in a study of response to subunit inactivated influenza vaccine. MiXCR, run by TCRdb on the RT-PCR reads, gives a single entry per CDR3 protein. The table has around 790,000 distinct CDR3 sequences, over 20% seen once; the top ten hold approximately 10%. Sequences were derived from PBMCs from blood, sampled 5 days after vaccination. Receptor source: a man between 45 and 60 years old who received an inactivated influenza vaccine.

In regard to this clonotype: Sequence at one end of the junction differs from germline and may be a read error. V and J are TRBV20-1 and TRBJ2-5; perhaps TRBD2 as D (6 bases). The CDR3 is 14 residues long. The V gene's germline CDR1 is DFQATT and CDR2 SNEGSKA (reference sequence). The CDR3 is CSASLRARGETQHF. The CDR3 nucleotides read TGCAGTGCTAGTCTGCGGGCGCGGGGAGAGACCCAGCACTTC.

V is TRBV21-1 and J is TRBJ2-1; no check of the table's D call, TRBD2, against the DNA was made. TRBV21-1 is a listed pseudogene. This CDR3 comprises 15 residues. For the CDR3, the DNA is TGTGCCAGCAGCAAGCTAGCGGGGTGGGGCCATGAGCAGTTCTTC. This gives the protein CASSKLAGWGHEQFF.

J is TRBJ2-3 and V is TRBV10-3, with D perhaps being TRBD1 or TRBD2 (6 bases each). The CDR3 covers 15 residues. V dropped 1 base and J dropped 5 bases, with 13 bases sitting between them. In germline, CDR1 is ENHRY, CDR2 SYGVKD. CDR3 DNA: TGTGCCATCAGTGAGTTGTGGGGGGCGAAAGATACGCAGTATTTT. Translating gives CAISELWGAKDTQYF.

The chain carries TRBV3-1 and TRBJ1-1, with D unclear. The CDR3 covers 12 residues. From germline, CDR1 is LGHDT and CDR2 YNNKEL (reference sequence). The V and J ends lost 3 bases and 4 bases respectively, with 6 bases between them. The CDR3 DNA reads TGTGCCAGCAGCCAGGGTACCACTGAAGCTTTCTTT. As protein: CASSQGTTEAFF.

CDR3 region: CASRKLGRTGWGTDTQYF. CDR3 nucleotides: TGTGCCAGCAGGAAACTAGGGAGGACAGGGTGGGGCACAGATACGCAGTATTTT. The chain carries TRBV11-1 and TRBJ2-3; 8 bases match TRBD1. V shed 6 bases, J shed 1 base, and the junction held 15 bases outside the gene matches. CDR3 size: 18 residues. Looked up from germline, CDR1 is SGHAT and CDR2 is FQDESV (reference sequence).

This clonotype has just a few counts. The chain combines TRBV7-8 with TRBJ2-3; tentatively, D is TRBD1 (5 bases). The ends were cut back, 1 base at V and 11 bases at J, with 13 bases in the middle. The CDR3 contains 13 residues. Per the germline V gene, CDR1 is SGHVS and CDR2 is FQNEAQ. The CDR3 region is CASSLGQIGEQYF. The DNA for the CDR3 is TGTGCCAGCAGCTTAGGACAAATAGGGGAGCAGTATTTT. The full variable domain, rest sourced from reference TRBV7-8 and TRBJ2-3, is GAGVSQSPRYKVAKRGQDVALRCDPISGHVSLFWYQQALGQGPEFLTYFQNEAQLDKSGLPSDRFFAERPEGSVSTLKIQRTQQEDSAVYLCASSLGQIGEQYFGPGTRLTVL.

This clonotype occurred a few times. The chain recombines TRBV10-3 with TRBJ2-7; D tentatively fits TRBD1 or TRBD2 (5 bases each). Trimming left V 0 bases short and J 0 bases short, with 15 bases between. From germline, CDR1 is ENHRY and CDR2 SYGVKD. This CDR3 has 17 residues. CDR3 amino acids: CAISESGPPYASYEQYF. The CDR3, as DNA: TGTGCCATCAGTGAGTCGGGACCACCGTACGCCTCCTACGAGCAGTACTTC.